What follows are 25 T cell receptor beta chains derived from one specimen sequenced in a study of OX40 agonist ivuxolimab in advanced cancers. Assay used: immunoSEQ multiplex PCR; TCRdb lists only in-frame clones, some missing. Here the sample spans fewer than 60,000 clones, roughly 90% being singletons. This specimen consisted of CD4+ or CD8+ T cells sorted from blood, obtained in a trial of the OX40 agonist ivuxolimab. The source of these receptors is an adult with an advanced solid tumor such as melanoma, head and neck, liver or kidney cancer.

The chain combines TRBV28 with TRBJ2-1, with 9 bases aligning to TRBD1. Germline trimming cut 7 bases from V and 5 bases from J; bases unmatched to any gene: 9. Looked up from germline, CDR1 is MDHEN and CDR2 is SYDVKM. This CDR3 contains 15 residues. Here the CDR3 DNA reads TGTGCCAGCACCTCACCGGGACAGGGACACAATGAGCAGTTCTTC. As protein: CASTSPGQGHNEQFF. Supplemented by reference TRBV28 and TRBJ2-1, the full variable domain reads DVKVTQSSRYLVKRTGEKVFLECVQDMDHENMFWYRQDPGLGLRLIYFSYDVKMKEKGDIPEGYSVSREKKERFSLILESASTNQTSMYLCASTSPGQGHNEQFFGPGTRLTVL.

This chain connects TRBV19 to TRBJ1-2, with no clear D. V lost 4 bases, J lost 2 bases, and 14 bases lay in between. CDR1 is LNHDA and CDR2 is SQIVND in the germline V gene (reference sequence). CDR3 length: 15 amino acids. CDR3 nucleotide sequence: TGTGCCAGTAGTACCTTACACAACGCCAACTATGGCTACACCTTC. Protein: CASSTLHNANYGYTF.

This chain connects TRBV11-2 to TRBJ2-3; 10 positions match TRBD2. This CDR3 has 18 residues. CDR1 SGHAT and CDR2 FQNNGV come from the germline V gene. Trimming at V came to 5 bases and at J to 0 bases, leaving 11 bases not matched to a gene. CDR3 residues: CASSGRLAGDISTDTQYF. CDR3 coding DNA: TGTGCCAGCAGCGGTAGGCTAGCGGGGGACATCAGCACAGATACGCAGTATTTT.

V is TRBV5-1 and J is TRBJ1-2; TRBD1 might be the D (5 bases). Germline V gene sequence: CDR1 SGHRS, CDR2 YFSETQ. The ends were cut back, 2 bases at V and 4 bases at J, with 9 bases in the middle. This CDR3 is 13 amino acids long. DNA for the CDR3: TGCGCCAGCAGCTTCGACAGAACCTATGGCTACACCTTC. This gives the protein CASSFDRTYGYTF. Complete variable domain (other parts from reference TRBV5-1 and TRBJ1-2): KAGVTQTPRYLIKTRGQQVTLSCSPISGHRSVSWYQQTPGQGLQFLFEYFSETQRNKGNFPGRFSGRQFSNSRSEMNVSTLELGDSALYLCASSFDRTYGYTFGSGTRLTVV.

CDR3 DNA sequence: TGCGCCAGCAGCTCTGATGGACTGACAACCTACGAGCAGTACTTC. Translated: CASSSDGLTTYEQYF. The V gene is TRBV5-1, the J gene TRBJ2-7; maybe TRBD2 (5 bases). Trimming stripped 3 bases from V and 2 bases from J, with 15 bases between. Germline CDR1 is SGHRS and CDR2 is YFSETQ. This CDR3 has 15 residues.

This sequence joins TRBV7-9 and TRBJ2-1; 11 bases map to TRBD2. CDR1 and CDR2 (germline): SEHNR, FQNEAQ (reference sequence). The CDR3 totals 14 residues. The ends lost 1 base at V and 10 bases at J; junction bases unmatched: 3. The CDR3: CASSLVAGGREQFF. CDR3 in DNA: TGTGCCAGCAGCTTAGTAGCGGGAGGGCGGGAGCAGTTCTTC.

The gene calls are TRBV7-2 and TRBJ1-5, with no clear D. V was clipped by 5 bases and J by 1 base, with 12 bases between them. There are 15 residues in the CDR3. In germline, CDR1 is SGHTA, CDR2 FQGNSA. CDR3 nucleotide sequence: TGTGCCAGCAGCGTCCGGGCTCAAAGCAATCAGCCCCAGCATTTT. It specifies CASSVRAQSNQPQHF.

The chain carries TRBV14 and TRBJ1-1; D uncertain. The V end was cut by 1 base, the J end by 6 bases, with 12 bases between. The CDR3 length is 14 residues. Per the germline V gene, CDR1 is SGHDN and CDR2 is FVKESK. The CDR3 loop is CASSQVGTRAEAFF. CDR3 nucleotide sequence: TGTGCCAGCAGCCAAGTAGGAACGCGAGCTGAAGCTTTCTTT.

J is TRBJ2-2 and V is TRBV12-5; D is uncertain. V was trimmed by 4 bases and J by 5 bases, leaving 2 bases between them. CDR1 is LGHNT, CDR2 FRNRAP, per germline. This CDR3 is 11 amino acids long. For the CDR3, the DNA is TGTGCTAGTGGTTCAACCGGGGAGCTGTTTTTT. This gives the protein CASGSTGELFF.

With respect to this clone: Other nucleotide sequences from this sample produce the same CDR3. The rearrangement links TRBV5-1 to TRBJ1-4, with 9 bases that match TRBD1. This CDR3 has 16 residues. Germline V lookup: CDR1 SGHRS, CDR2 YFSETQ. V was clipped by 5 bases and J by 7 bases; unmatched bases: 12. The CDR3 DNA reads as TGCGCCAGCAGTCCCGGTCCTTACAGGGGGCGTGAAAAACTGTTTTTT. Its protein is CASSPGPYRGREKLFF.

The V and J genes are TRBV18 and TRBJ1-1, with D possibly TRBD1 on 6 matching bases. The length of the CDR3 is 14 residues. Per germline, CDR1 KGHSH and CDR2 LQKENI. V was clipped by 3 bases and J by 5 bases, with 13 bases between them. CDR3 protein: CASSPRTVLTEAFF. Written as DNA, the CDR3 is TGTGCCAGCTCACCGAGGACAGTTTTAACTGAAGCTTTCTTT.

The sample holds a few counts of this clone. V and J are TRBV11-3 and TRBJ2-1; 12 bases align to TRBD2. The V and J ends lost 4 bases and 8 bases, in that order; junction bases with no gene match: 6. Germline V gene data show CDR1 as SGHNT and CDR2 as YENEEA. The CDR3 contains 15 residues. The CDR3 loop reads CASSSTSGGVHEQFF. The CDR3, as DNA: TGTGCCAGCAGCTCGACTAGCGGGGGAGTACATGAGCAGTTCTTC. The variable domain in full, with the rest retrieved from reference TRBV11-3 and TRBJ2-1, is EAGVVQSPRYKIIEKKQPVAFWCNPISGHNTLYWYLQNLGQGPELLIRYENEEAVDDSQLPKDRFSAERLKGVDSTLKIQPAELGDSAVYLCASSSTSGGVHEQFFGPGTRLTVL.

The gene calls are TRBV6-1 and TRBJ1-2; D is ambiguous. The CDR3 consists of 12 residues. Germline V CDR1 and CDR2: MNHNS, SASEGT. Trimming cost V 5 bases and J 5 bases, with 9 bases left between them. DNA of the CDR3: TGTGCCAGCAGTTTGGACCAATATGGCTACACCTTC. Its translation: CASSLDQYGYTF.

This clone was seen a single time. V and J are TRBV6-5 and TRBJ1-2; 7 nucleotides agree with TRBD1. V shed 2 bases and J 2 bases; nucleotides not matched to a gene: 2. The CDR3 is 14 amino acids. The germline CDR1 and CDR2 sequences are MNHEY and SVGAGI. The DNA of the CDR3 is TGTGCCAGCAGTTACGCGGGACAGAACTATGGCTACACCTTC. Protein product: CASSYAGQNYGYTF.

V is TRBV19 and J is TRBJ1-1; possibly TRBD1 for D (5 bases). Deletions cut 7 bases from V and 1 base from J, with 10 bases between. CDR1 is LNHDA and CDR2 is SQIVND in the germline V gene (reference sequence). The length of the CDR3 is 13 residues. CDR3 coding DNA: TGTGCCAGTAAAATCGGACAGAACACTGAAGCTTTCTTT. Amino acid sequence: CASKIGQNTEAFF.

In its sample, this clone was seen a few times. CDR3 protein: CASSLGPHGYTF. For the CDR3, the DNA is TGTGCCAGCAGCTTGGGCCCCCATGGCTACACCTTC. This chain connects TRBV5-4 to TRBJ1-2; D gene ambiguous. Deletions cut 0 bases from V and 6 bases from J, with 6 bases between. The length of the CDR3 is 12 residues. Germline V gives CDR1 SGHNT, CDR2 YYREEE (reference sequence).

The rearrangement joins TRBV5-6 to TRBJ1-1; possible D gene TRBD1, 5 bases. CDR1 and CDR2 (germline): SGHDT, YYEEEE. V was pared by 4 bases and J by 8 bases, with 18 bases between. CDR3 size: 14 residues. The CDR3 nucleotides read TGTGCCAGCAGCCCGGGCCCACAAGGGGTAGAAGCTTTCTTT. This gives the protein CASSPGPQGVEAFF. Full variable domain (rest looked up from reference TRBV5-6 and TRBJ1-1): DAGVTQSPTHLIKTRGQQVTLRCSPKSGHDTVSWYQQALGQGPQFIFQYYEEEERQRGNFPDRFSGHQFPNYSSELNVNALLLGDSALYLCASSPGPQGVEAFFGQGTRLTVV.

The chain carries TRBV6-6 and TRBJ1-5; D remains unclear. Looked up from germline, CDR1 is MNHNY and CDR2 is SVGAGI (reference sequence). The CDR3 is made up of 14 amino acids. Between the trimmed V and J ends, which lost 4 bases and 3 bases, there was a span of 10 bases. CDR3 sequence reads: CASSFTIDNQPQHF. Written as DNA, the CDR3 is TGTGCCAGCAGTTTTACGATCGACAATCAGCCCCAGCATTTT.

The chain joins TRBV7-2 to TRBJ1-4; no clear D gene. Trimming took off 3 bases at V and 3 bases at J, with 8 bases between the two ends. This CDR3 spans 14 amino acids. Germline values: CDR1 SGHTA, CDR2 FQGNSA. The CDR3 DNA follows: TGTGCCAGCAGCTTTCGGACCGCTAATGAAAAACTGTTTTTT. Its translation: CASSFRTANEKLFF.

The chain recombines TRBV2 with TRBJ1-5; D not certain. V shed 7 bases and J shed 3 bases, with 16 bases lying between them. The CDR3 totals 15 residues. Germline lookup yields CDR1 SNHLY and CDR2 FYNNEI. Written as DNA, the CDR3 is TGTGCCAGCACCCTCAGGTGGCAGCCCAATCAGCCCCAGCATTTT. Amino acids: CASTLRWQPNQPQHF.

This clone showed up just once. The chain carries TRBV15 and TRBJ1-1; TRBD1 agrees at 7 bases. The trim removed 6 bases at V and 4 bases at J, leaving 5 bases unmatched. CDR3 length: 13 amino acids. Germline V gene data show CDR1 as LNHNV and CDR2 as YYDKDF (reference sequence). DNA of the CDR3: TGTGCCACCAGACCACAGGGGAGCACTGAAGCTTTCTTT. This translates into CATRPQGSTEAFF.

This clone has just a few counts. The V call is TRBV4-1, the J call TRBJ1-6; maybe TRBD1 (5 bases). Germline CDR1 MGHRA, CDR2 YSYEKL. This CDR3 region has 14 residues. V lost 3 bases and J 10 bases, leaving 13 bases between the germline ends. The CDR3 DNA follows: TGCGCCAGCAGCCACCCGGGACGGCGGTCACCCCTCCACTTT. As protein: CASSHPGRRSPLHF.

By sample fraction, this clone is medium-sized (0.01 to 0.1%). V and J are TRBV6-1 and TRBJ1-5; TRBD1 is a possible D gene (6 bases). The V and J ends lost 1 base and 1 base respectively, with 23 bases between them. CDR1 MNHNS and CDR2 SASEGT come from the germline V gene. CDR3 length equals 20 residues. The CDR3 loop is CASSEGAQGLRVYSNQPQHF. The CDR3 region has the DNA TGTGCCAGCAGTGAAGGGGCGCAGGGGCTGCGGGTCTACAGCAATCAGCCCCAGCATTTT.

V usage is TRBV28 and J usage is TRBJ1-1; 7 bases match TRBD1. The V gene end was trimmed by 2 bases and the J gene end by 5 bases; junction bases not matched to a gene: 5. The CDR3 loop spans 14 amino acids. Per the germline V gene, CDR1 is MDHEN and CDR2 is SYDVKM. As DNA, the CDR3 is TGTGCCAGCAGTTTAAAGGGGGCGCGGACTGAAGCTTTCTTT. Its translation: CASSLKGARTEAFF. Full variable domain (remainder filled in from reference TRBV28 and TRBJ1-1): DVKVTQSSRYLVKRTGEKVFLECVQDMDHENMFWYRQDPGLGLRLIYFSYDVKMKEKGDIPEGYSVSREKKERFSLILESASTNQTSMYLCASSLKGARTEAFFGQGTRLTVV.

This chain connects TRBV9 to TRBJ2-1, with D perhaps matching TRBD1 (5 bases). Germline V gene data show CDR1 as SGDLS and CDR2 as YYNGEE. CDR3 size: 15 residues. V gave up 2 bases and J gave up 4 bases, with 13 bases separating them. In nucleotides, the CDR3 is TGTGCCAGCAGCGTTTTTTCAGGGAATTACAATGAGCAGTTCTTC. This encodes CASSVFSGNYNEQFF.